These T cell receptor beta chains were read from a single sample in a study of early T cells in non-severe SARS-CoV-2 infection. TCRdb itself ran the 5' RACE reads through MiXCR, one entry per CDR3 protein. Here the sample spans 70,000 to 90,000 distinct CDR3 sequences, roughly a sixth being singletons. The specimen sequenced was whole blood. All receptors derive from an adult who was a healthcare worker with PCR-confirmed SARS-CoV-2 infection or an uninfected control (not recorded which). The CDR3 runs from the conserved cysteine through the conserved F or W. The D gene is left open where the match is weak. Only some rows state a clone size, as once, few, many or a class for expanded clones.

v_call	j_call	d_call	clone_size	cdr3_aa	cdr3_nt
TRBV11-2	TRBJ2-3	.	.	CASSPPPVTDTQYF	TGTGCCAGCAGCCCTCCCCCCGTTACAGATACGCAGTATTTT
TRBV6-2/TRBV6-3	TRBJ1-5	.	.	CASRSTAISNQPQHF	TGTGCCAGCAGATCGACAGCCATTAGCAATCAGCCCCAGCATTTT
TRBV11-3	TRBJ2-5	.	many	CATKQGTKETQYF	TGTGCCACAAAACAGGGAACGAAGGAGACCCAGTACTTC
TRBV11-2	TRBJ2-1	TRBD2	few	CASSPSAGGVSYNEQFF	TGTGCCAGCAGCCCCTCAGCGGGAGGGGTTTCCTACAATGAGCAGTTCTTC
TRBV29-1	TRBJ2-5	.	.	CSVGEAYGQYF	TGCAGCGTTGGGGAGGCGTATGGCCAGTACTTC
TRBV10-3	TRBJ1-3	.	few	CAIRQAASGNTIYF	TGTGCCATCAGACAGGCCGCCTCTGGAAACACCATATATTTT
TRBV3-1	TRBJ2-6	.	.	CASSRRAGANVLTF	TGTGCCAGCAGTCGAAGGGCTGGGGCCAACGTCCTGACTTTC
TRBV6-1	TRBJ1-6	.	few	CASSEVRNSPLHF	TGTGCCAGCAGTGAAGTCAGGAATTCACCCCTCCACTTT
TRBV9	TRBJ2-3	.	.	CASSVLRIASTDTQYF	TGTGCCAGCAGCGTTCTCCGGATAGCCTCCACGGATACGCAGTATTTT
TRBV27	TRBJ2-7	TRBD2	.	CASSPKVGGAELQYF	TGTGCCAGCAGTCCTAAGGTGGGAGGGGCAGAGCTGCAGTACTTC
TRBV20-1	TRBJ2-4	.	few	CSARDTGSKNIQYF	TGCAGTGCTAGAGATACGGGGTCCAAAAACATTCAGTACTTC
TRBV12-2	TRBJ2-7	.	.	CASRPDRDPYEQYF	TGTGCAAGTCGCCCGGACAGGGACCCCTACGAGCAGTACTTC
TRBV11-2	TRBJ2-7	.	few	CASSPPARPYEQYF	TGTGCCAGCAGCCCCCCGGCGCGGCCCTACGAGCAGTACTTC
TRBV6-1	TRBJ1-1	.	few	CASSEVYKKVEAFF	TGTGCCAGCAGTGAAGTTTACAAAAAAGTTGAAGCTTTCTTT
TRBV29-1	TRBJ2-6	.	.	CSVGKGAGANVLTF	TGCAGCGTTGGAAAGGGCGCCGGGGCCAACGTCCTGACTTTC
TRBV5-4	TRBJ2-5	.	.	CASSPFQETQYF	TGTGCCAGCAGCCCCTTCCAAGAGACCCAGTACTTC
TRBV6-1	TRBJ2-7	.	.	CASSDRGVTYEQYF	TGTGCCAGCAGTGATAGAGGGGTCACCTACGAGCAGTACTTC
TRBV6-2/TRBV6-3	TRBJ2-4	TRBD1	.	CASSQQGAGIQYF	TGTGCCAGCAGCCAACAGGGGGCCGGCATTCAGTACTTC
TRBV6-6	TRBJ2-7	.	.	CASSSPGDYEQYF	TGTGCCAGCAGTTCACCAGGGGACTACGAGCAGTACTTC
TRBV5-6	TRBJ1-5	TRBD1	.	CASSYTGGNQPQHF	TGTGCCAGCAGCTATACAGGGGGCAATCAGCCCCAGCATTTT
TRBV7-9	TRBJ1-4	.	.	CASSLVGQLFF	TGTGCCAGCAGCTTAGTGGGGCAACTGTTTTTT
TRBV5-1	TRBJ2-7	.	few	CASSLDSGDEQYF	TGCGCCAGCAGCTTGGACTCAGGGGACGAGCAGTACTTC